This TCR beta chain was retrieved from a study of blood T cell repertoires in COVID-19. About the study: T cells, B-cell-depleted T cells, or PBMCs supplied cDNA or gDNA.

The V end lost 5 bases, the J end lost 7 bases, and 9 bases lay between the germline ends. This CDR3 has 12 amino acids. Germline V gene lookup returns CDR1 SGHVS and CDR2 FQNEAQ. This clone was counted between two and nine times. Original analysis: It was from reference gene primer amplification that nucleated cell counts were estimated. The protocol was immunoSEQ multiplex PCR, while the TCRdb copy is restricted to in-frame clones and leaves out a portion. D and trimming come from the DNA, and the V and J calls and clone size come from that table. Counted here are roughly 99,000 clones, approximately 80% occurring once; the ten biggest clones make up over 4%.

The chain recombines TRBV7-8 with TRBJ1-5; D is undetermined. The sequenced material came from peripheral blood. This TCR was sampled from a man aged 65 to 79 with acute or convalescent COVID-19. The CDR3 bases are TGTGCCAGCAGCGTACTAGGACAGCCCCAGCATTTT. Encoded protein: CASSVLGQPQHF.